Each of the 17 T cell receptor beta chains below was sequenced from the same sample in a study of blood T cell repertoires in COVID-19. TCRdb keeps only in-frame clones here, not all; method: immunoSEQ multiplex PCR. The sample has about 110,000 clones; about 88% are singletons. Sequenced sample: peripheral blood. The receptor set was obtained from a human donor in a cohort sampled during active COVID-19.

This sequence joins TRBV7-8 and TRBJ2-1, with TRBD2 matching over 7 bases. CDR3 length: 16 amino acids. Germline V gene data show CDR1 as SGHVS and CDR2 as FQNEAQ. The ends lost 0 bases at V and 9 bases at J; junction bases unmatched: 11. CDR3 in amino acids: CASSLARVSGVAEQFF. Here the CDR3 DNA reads TGTGCCAGCAGCTTAGCCCGGGTGAGCGGGGTGGCTGAGCAGTTCTTC.

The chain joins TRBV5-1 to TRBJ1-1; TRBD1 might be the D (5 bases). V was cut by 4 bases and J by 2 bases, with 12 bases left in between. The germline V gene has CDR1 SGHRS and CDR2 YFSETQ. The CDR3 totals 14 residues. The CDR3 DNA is TGCGCCAGCAGCAATACAGGTTCAAACACTGAAGCTTTCTTT. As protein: CASSNTGSNTEAFF. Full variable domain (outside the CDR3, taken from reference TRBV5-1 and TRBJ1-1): KAGVTQTPRYLIKTRGQQVTLSCSPISGHRSVSWYQQTPGQGLQFLFEYFSETQRNKGNFPGRFSGRQFSNSRSEMNVSTLELGDSALYLCASSNTGSNTEAFFGQGTRLTVV.

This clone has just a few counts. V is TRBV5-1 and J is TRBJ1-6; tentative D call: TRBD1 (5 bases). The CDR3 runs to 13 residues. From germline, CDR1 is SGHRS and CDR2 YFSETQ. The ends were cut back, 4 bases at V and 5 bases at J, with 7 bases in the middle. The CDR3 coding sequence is TGCGCCAGCAGCACCAGGGATAATTCACCCCTCCACTTT. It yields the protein CASSTRDNSPLHF.

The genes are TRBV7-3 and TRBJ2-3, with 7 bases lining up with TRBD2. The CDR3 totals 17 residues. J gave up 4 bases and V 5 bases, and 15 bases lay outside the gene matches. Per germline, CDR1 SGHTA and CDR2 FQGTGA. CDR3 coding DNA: TGTGCCAGCAGCCCTGGGCCCTGGCGGGAGCGGTCAGATACGCAGTATTTT. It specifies CASSPGPWRERSDTQYF.

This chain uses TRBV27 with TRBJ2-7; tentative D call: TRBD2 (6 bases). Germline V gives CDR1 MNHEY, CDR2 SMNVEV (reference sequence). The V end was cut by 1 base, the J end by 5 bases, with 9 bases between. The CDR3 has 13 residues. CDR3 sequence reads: CASSLLGGDEQYF. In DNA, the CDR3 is TGTGCCAGCAGTTTATTGGGGGGAGACGAGCAGTACTTC.

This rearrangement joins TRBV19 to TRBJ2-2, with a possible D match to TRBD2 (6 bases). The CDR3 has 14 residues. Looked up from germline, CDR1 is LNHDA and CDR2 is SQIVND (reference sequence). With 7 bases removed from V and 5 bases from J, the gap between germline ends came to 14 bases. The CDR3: CASIYGGVTGELFF. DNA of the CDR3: TGTGCCAGTATCTACGGCGGGGTAACCGGGGAGCTGTTTTTT.

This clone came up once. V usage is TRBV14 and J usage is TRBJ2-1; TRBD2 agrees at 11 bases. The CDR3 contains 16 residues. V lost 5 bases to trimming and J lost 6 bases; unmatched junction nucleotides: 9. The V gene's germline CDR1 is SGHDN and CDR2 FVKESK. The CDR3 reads CASSISGRGWRNEQFF. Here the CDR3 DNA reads TGTGCCAGCAGCATTAGCGGGAGGGGGTGGCGCAATGAGCAGTTCTTC.

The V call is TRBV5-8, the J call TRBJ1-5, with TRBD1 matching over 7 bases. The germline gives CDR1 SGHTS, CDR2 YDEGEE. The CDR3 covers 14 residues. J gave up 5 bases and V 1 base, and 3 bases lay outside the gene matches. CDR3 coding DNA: TGTGCCAGCAGCTTGAAAGGGGGCCATCAGCCCCAGCATTTT. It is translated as CASSLKGGHQPQHF.

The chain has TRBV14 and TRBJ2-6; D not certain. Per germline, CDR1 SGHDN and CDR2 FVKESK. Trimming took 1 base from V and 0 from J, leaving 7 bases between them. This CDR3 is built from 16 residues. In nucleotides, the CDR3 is TGTGCCAGCAGCCAAGGGAGCTACTCTGGGGCCAACGTCCTGACTTTC. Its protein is CASSQGSYSGANVLTF.

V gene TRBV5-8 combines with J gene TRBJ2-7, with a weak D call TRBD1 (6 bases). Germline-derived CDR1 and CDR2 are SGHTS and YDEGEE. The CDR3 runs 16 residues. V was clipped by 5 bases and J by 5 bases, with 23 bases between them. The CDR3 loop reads CASRPFGLHRDHEQYF. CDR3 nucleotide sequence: TGTGCCAGCAGGCCCTTTGGCCTTCACAGGGACCACGAGCAGTACTTC.

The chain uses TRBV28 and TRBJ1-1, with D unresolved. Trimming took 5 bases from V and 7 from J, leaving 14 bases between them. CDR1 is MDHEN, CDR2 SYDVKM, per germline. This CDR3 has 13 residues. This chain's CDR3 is CASSLTKSGEAFF. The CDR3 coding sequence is TGTGCCAGCAGTCTGACGAAGTCAGGTGAAGCTTTCTTT.

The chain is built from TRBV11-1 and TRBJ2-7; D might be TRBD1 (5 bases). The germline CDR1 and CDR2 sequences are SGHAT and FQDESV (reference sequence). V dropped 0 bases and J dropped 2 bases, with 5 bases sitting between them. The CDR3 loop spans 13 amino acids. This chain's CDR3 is CASSLAGAYEQYF. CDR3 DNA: TGTGCCAGCAGCTTAGCAGGGGCCTACGAGCAGTACTTC.

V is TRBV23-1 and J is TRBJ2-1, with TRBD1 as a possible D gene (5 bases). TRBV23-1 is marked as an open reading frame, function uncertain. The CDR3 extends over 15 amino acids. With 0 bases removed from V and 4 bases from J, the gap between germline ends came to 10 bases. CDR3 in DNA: TGCGCCAGCAGTCAATCGGGGCGCGCATACAATGAGCAGTTCTTC. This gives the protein CASSQSGRAYNEQFF.

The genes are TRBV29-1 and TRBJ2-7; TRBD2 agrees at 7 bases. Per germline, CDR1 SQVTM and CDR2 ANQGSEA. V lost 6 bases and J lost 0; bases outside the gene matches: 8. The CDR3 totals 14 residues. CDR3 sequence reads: CSVRLATSSYEQYF. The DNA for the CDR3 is TGCAGCGTGAGACTAGCCACTTCCTCCTACGAGCAGTACTTC.

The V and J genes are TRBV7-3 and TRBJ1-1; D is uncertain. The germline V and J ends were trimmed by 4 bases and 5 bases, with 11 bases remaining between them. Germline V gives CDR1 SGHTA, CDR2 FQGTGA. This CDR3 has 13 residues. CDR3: CASSSQAGTEAFF. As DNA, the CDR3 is TGTGCCAGCAGCTCCCAGGCGGGGACTGAAGCTTTCTTT.

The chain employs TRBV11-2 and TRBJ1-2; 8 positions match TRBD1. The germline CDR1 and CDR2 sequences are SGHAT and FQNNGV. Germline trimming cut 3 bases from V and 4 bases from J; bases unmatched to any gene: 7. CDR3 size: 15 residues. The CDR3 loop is CASSFQGASGYGYTF. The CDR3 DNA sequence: TGTGCCAGCAGCTTTCAGGGGGCAAGCGGCTATGGCTACACCTTC.

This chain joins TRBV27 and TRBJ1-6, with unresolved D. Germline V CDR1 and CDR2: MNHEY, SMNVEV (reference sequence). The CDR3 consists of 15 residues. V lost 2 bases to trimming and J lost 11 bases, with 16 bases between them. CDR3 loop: CASSLGRALGPPLHF. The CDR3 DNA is TGTGCCAGCAGTTTAGGGAGGGCCCTTGGGCCACCCCTCCACTTT.